The 9 T cell receptor beta chains presented below share a single source sample, sequenced in a study of blood T cells in healthy people across ages. It was with a sample-barcoded 5' primer and a J-beta primer mix that a second PCR of roughly 6 to 11 cycles was run. TCRdb reprocessed the 5' RACE reads via MiXCR and lists one record per CDR3 protein. This table holds around 750,000 distinct CDR3 sequences, roughly 50% found once. Source material: blood. The receptor source for this set is a man older than 75 in good health.

This chain uses TRBV7-2 with TRBJ2-7; 9 bases line up with TRBD1. V dropped 5 bases and J dropped 3; count of bases not matched to a gene: 8. Germline CDR1 and CDR2: SGHTA and FQGNSA. The CDR3 is made up of 15 amino acids. CDR3 nucleotide sequence: TGTGCCAGCAGCCTCCCAGGGACAGGGTACTACGAGCAGTACTTC. It is translated as CASSLPGTGYYEQYF.

CDR3 coding DNA: TGCAGTGCCACCGGGACAGTCTCCCCAGGGGGCTACACCTTC. Its translation: CSATGTVSPGGYTF. The chain recombines TRBV20-1 with TRBJ1-2; TRBD1 aligns across 7 bases. CDR1 is DFQATT and CDR2 is SNEGSKA in the germline V gene (reference sequence). V was clipped by 6 bases and J by 8 bases; unmatched bases: 15. The CDR3 contains 14 residues.

The V call is TRBV20-1, the J call TRBJ2-7, with TRBD1 matching over 7 bases. The CDR3 is 14 residues long. The V gene end was trimmed by 3 bases and the J gene end by 2 bases; junction bases not matched to a gene: 7. CDR1 and CDR2 (germline): DFQATT, SNEGSKA (reference sequence). The CDR3 sequence: CSASLGQVPYEQYF. CDR3 bases: TGCAGTGCTAGCCTAGGACAGGTCCCCTACGAGCAGTACTTC.

The CDR3 nucleotides are TGTGCCAGCAGCTTTTTGGGCCAGGAGGAAAAACTGTTTTTT. As protein: CASSFLGQEEKLFF. This chain connects TRBV7-9 to TRBJ1-4; the D is unclear. Germline V gene sequence: CDR1 SEHNR, CDR2 FQNEAQ (reference sequence). There are 14 residues in the CDR3. The ends were cut back, 3 bases at V and 8 bases at J, with 13 bases in the middle.

This chain links TRBV27 with TRBJ2-1; perhaps TRBD2 as D (7 bases). Trimming pared 6 bases from V and 14 bases from J, leaving 14 bases between. CDR1 MNHEY and CDR2 SMNVEV come from the germline V gene (reference sequence). The CDR3 spans 11 residues. CDR3 bases: TGTGCCAGCAGCAAGGGGGGGGAAGAGTTCTTC. Amino acids: CASSKGGEEFF.

J is TRBJ2-4 and V is TRBV4-1; 9 bases are a match to TRBD2. The germline V gene has CDR1 MGHRA and CDR2 YSYEKL. The CDR3 sequence is 16 residues long. With V trimmed by 3 bases and J by 13 bases, 16 bases remained unmatched. The CDR3 reads CASSQGTGTSPWEQYF. CDR3 nucleotides: TGCGCCAGCAGCCAGGGTACCGGGACTAGCCCGTGGGAGCAGTACTTC.

The J gene is TRBJ2-7, the V gene TRBV9; D assignment may be TRBD1 or TRBD2 (5 bases each). Germline V gene sequence: CDR1 SGDLS, CDR2 YYNGEE. The CDR3 is 13 amino acids. V shed 3 bases and J shed 4 bases, with 11 bases lying between them. CDR3 residues: CASSAGTEYEQYF. The CDR3 DNA reads TGTGCCAGCAGCGCAGGGACGGAGTACGAGCAGTACTTC.

In this sample, this clonotype turned up a few times. The chain uses TRBV20-1 and TRBJ2-5; the D gene could be TRBD1 or TRBD2 (5 bases each). With 6 bases removed from V and 5 bases from J, the gap between germline ends came to 19 bases. This CDR3 region has 14 residues. Germline CDR1 DFQATT, CDR2 SNEGSKA (reference sequence). CDR3 DNA sequence: TGCAGTGCACCCCAATCGGGGCGATGGGAGACCCAGTACTTC. Residues: CSAPQSGRWETQYF.

This CDR3 reads CASRGPGQGSYGYTF. The CDR3 nucleotides read TGTGCCAGCAGAGGACCGGGACAGGGATCCTATGGCTACACCTTC. The chain links TRBV12-3 or TRBV12-4 to TRBJ1-2; the match to TRBD1 covers 9 bases. The V segment lost 6 bases and the J segment 4 bases; nucleotides outside the gene matches: 9. The CDR3 length is 15 residues.